The source of this T cell receptor (beta chain) is a study of blood T cells in healthy people across ages. The CDR3 contains 14 residues. V dropped 1 base and J dropped 4 bases, with 13 bases sitting between them. The germline V gene encodes CDR1 DFQATT and CDR2 SNEGSKA (reference sequence). A second PCR, run for roughly 7 to 11 cycles, used a sample-barcoded 5' primer plus a J-beta primer mix. Using its own MiXCR run on the 5' RACE reads, TCRdb lists one record per CDR3 protein. The table includes some 1,800,000 distinct CDR3 sequences, about two fifths detected once. Material: blood. The TCR sequence derives from a human donor in good health. J is TRBJ1-1 and V is TRBV20-1; D gene ambiguous. The CDR3 coding sequence is TGCAGTGCTAGAGGAGGGCTCTCCTTCACTGAAGCTTTCTTT. This encodes CSARGGLSFTEAFF.